This T cell receptor beta chain emerged from a study of T-cell reconstitution after alpha-beta-depleted transplantation in children. The CDR3 has 15 residues. The V gene lost 2 bases and the J gene lost 3 bases, with 13 bases spanning the gap. Germline CDR1 reads SGHRS; CDR2 reads YFSETQ. For TCRbeta, the library was prepared with unique molecular identifiers. MiXCR, run by TCRdb on the PCR reads, gives a single entry per CDR3 protein. This repertoire shows about 540,000 distinct CDR3 sequences, around 18% found once; its top ten account for 3.3%. There are a few counts of this clonotype. The sequencing used PBMCs from the stem cell graft donor, collected from the stem cell graft. V and J are TRBV5-1 and TRBJ2-3, with D maybe TRBD2 (5 bases). The clonotype comes from a human donor who donated a stem cell graft to a child with acute lymphoblastic leukemia. This CDR3 is CASSFLRERTDTQYF. CDR3 DNA sequence: TGCGCCAGCAGCTTCCTGAGGGAGCGAACAGATACGCAGTATTTT. Together with reference TRBV5-1 and TRBJ2-3, the CDR3 gives the full variable domain: KAGVTQTPRYLIKTRGQQVTLSCSPISGHRSVSWYQQTPGQGLQFLFEYFSETQRNKGNFPGRFSGRQFSNSRSEMNVSTLELGDSALYLCASSFLRERTDTQYFGPGTRLTVL.